These T cell receptor beta chains were read from a single sample in a study of CD8+ T cells in alopecia areata. Clones were sequenced by immunoSEQ multiplex PCR, and TCRdb holds only the in-frame ones, with some missing. The top ten clones hold under 2% of a sample with 270,000 or so clones, 55% to 70% of them seen once. The material was CD4+ T cells sorted from blood, obtained at week 24, from a patient treated with tofacitinib. These receptors all come from a human donor with alopecia areata. Each CDR3 is given with its conserved first and last residue. D genes are given only for firm matches. The size field is filled for only some rows; it gives once, few, many or a size class.

d_call: -; v_call: TRBV4-1; j_call: TRBJ2-1; clone_size: few; cdr3_nt: TGCGCCAGCAGCCAGAGTGCCCCCACCTACAATGAGCAGTTCTTC; cdr3_aa: CASSQSAPTYNEQFF
d_call: -; v_call: TRBV4-1; j_call: TRBJ1-2; clone_size: -; cdr3_nt: TGCGCCAGCAGCCACCGGACGCGTGGCTACACCTTC; cdr3_aa: CASSHRTRGYTF
d_call: TRBD2; v_call: TRBV27; j_call: TRBJ2-5; clone_size: -; cdr3_nt: TGTGCCAGCATTTCAGGACTAGCGGGGGTGGAGACCCAGTACTTC; cdr3_aa: CASISGLAGVETQYF
d_call: -; v_call: TRBV7-9; j_call: TRBJ2-1; clone_size: -; cdr3_nt: TGTGCCAGCAGCTTCGGCGGACGGGAGCAGTTCTTC; cdr3_aa: CASSFGGREQFF
d_call: -; v_call: TRBV7-9; j_call: TRBJ1-2; clone_size: -; cdr3_nt: TGTGCCAGCAGCCAAGGGAATAACTATGGCTACACCTTC; cdr3_aa: CASSQGNNYGYTF
d_call: -; v_call: TRBV10-3; j_call: TRBJ2-5; clone_size: few; cdr3_nt: TGTGCCATCACCCCAGCCCAAGAGACCCAGTACTTC; cdr3_aa: CAITPAQETQYF
d_call: -; v_call: TRBV6-6; j_call: TRBJ2-7; clone_size: once; cdr3_nt: TGTGCCAGCAGACCGGACGGCCACTCCTACGAGCAGTACTTC; cdr3_aa: CASRPDGHSYEQYF
d_call: -; v_call: TRBV6-5; j_call: TRBJ2-3; clone_size: few; cdr3_nt: TGTGCCACCGGCAGACAGTTTAGCACAGATACGCAGTATTTT; cdr3_aa: CATGRQFSTDTQYF
d_call: TRBD2; v_call: TRBV10-3; j_call: TRBJ2-5; clone_size: few; cdr3_nt: TGTGCCATCTCTCAGCGGGGGGATCAAGAGACCCAGTACTTC; cdr3_aa: CAISQRGDQETQYF
d_call: -; v_call: TRBV15; j_call: TRBJ1-4; clone_size: few; cdr3_nt: TGTGCCACCAGCAGAGCCCTTTCTAATGAAAAACTGTTTTTT; cdr3_aa: CATSRALSNEKLFF